The entry below describes one TCR beta chain. Its antigen target is currently unknown. Base qualities are not provided; no much larger clone lies one nucleotide away. TCRbeta CDR3 regions were amplified from genomic DNA using the immunoSEQ Assay, a bias-controlled multiplex PCR. The study's processing was this. The number of nucleated cells in each sample was estimated from the amplification of reference gene primers within the assay. Sequence reads were collapsed and filtered to measure the absolute abundance of every unique TCRbeta CDR3 rearrangement. For each sample, productive Simpson clonality was calculated as the square root of Simpson's diversity index over productive rearrangements. TCRdb re-hosts the immuneACCESS table, in-frame sequences only. Its copies lack some clones; in the studies checked, an unresolved V gene accounts for under half of them, and the cause for the rest is not known. The D gene and trimming were derived from the DNA, and the V and J assignments and clone size from that table. Within this sample are a few hundred thousand clones, with 90% of them counted one time only. The top ten hold roughly 1% of the sample.

The sample comes from a study of blood T cell repertoires in COVID-19 (dated by TCRdb to 2020 to 2022). For context, the study as a whole: Samples from collaborators originated in the United States, Italy and Spain and spanned both the acute and convalescent phases of COVID-19. The repertoires were made available in a free public database intended to serve as a resource for research on the immune response to SARS-CoV-2. Subjects who had been exposed to COVID-19, were actively infected with it, or had recovered from it provided the deeply sampled blood TCRbeta repertoires that made up the dataset. The samples were drawn from the first 160 participants of the ongoing ImmuneRACE study and from 950 to 1,500 subjects provided by 6 global collaborators. The material from the prospective study consisted of cDNA or gDNA derived from T cells, B-cell-depleted T cells, or PBMCs. Where HLA class I and class II types were available, the types were taken from metadata supplied by the sample provider, not from assay-based typing. Sample metadata almost always included a de-identified subject ID, COVID-19 status, age in years and sex.

Study-level results and caveats: Clinical and demographic metadata were provided uncurated, with the amount varying by source and participant.

At one collaborating source in Seattle, patients were enrolled during active infection and were followed longitudinally through the course of disease. Each collaborating institution followed its own protocols to collect whole blood in K2EDTA tubes. For TCRbeta analysis, collaborators shipped samples in one of three forms: frozen whole blood, isolated PBMCs, or DNA extracted from either of those sample types. The cysteine opens and the phenylalanine closes a CDR3 of 17 amino acids. The entry retains the CDR3 DNA only, 51 bases that are in frame from base 1. CDR1 and CDR2, looked up from the germline V gene, are SGDLS and YYNGEE. V and J are truncated by 3 bases and 6 bases respectively, leaving an intervening sequence of 22 bases.

This sequence originates from a woman aged 40 to 50 with COVID-19, enrolled during active disease. Recombination joined TRBV9 with TRBJ2-1; there is no confident call for the D gene. The sequencing sample was made of peripheral blood. At the DNA level, the sequence is TGTGCCAGCAGCGCGGCGGCTAGGCCCCTCTCGGGCAATGAGCAGTTCTTC. This yields the protein CASSAAARPLSGNEQFF.